The clone carrying this T cell receptor beta chain was found a few times. This record belongs to a study of blood T cell repertoires in COVID-19. The V gene end was trimmed by 10 bases and the J gene end by 3 bases; junction bases not matched to a gene: 11. Germline lookup yields CDR1 LNHDA and CDR2 SQIVND (reference sequence). CDR3 length: 14 amino acids. Only in-frame clones appear in the TCRdb table, and some are missing; sequencing was by immunoSEQ multiplex PCR. The sample consists of some 44,000 clones, roughly 87% of them appearing once. Sequencing input: peripheral blood. The source of this sequence is a man aged 55-75 years with active COVID-19. V usage is TRBV19 and J usage is TRBJ2-7, with TRBD2 matching over 8 bases. CDR3: CATASRTSSYEQYF. Here the CDR3 DNA reads TGTGCCACCGCATCTCGGACTAGCAGCTACGAGCAGTACTTC.